This T cell receptor (beta chain) was found in a study of shared clonotypes between healthy human individuals. Remarks on this clone: Antigen unknown.

Study-level points and caveats: On the whole, naive subsets had larger estimated richness than memory subsets had.

Memory CD4+ cells were the fraction left after CD45RA+ naive selection. Germline V gene sequence: CDR1 SEHNR, CDR2 FQNEAQ (reference sequence). The V gene lost 5 bases and the J gene lost 5 bases, with 15 bases spanning the gap. There are 14 residues in the CDR3. Authors' data handling: Junction-only immunoSEQ sequences carried no quality scores, so filtering differed. Sequenced by immunoSEQ multiplex PCR; TCRdb stores in-frame clones only, minus some. That table supplies the V and J calls and clone size; D and trimming were determined from the DNA. Among about 2.5 million clones listed, approximately 90% were seen once.

The chain carries TRBV7-9 and TRBJ2-5, with a tentative D call TRBD1 (5 bases). The sequenced sample was naive CD4+ T cells from PBMCs. The subset: CD45RA+ positively selected. The sequence was obtained from a man aged 18 to 30 in good health. Some clones in this sample may be carry-over from other donors' samples. The CDR3 DNA reads TGTGCCAGCAGCGTTGGGGCCGAAATGGAGACCCAGTACTTC. As protein: CASSVGAEMETQYF.